This T cell receptor beta chain was sequenced during a study of CD8 T cells in ankylosing spondylitis. Study-wide results and caveats: Ankylosing spondylitis blood appeared to be characterized by a TCR beta motif of under ten highly homologous variants. Disease-linked clones were CD8+ and relatively rare in peripheral blood.

This clonotype was recorded at least ten times. Its antigen remains unidentified. CDR1 is SGHTA and CDR2 is FQGNSA in the germline V gene. The CDR3 covers 14 residues. V lost 4 bases to trimming and J lost 4 bases, with 11 bases between them. MiXCR was run by TCRdb on the 5' RACE reads, yielding one entry per CDR3 protein. This repertoire shows about 130,000 distinct CDR3 sequences, 9.3% found once; its top ten account for more than 3%. The chain combines TRBV7-2 with TRBJ2-4, with D possibly matching TRBD1 (6 bases). This clonotype was sampled from a male donor with ankylosing spondylitis or in good health (not recorded which). Sequencing was done on a sample of blood, either unsorted or a sorted T cell fraction (not recorded which). The CDR3 DNA follows: TGTGCCAGCAGCTACCGGACAGCAAAAAACATTCAGTACTTC. This codes for CASSYRTAKNIQYF.